The 5 T cell receptor beta chains below were found in one sample sequenced in a study of shared clonotypes between healthy human individuals. TCRdb's copy holds only in-frame clones and misses some; the assay was immunoSEQ multiplex PCR. The table shows roughly 2,500,000 clones, with 80% to 95% occurring only once. Source material: naive CD4+ T cells from PBMCs. The subset is: CD45RA+ positively selected. These receptors all stem from a man younger than 30 in good health. Some clones in this sample may be carry-over from other donors' samples.

This chain uses TRBV25-1 with TRBJ2-7; possibly TRBD1 for D (6 bases). CDR1 and CDR2 (germline): MGHDK, SYGVNS. The V end was cut by 0 bases, the J end by 3 bases, with 9 bases between. The CDR3 covers 14 residues. In DNA, the CDR3 is TGTGCCAGCAGTGAATATAACAGGGACTACGAGCAGTACTTC. Translating gives CASSEYNRDYEQYF.

This clone was observed once. This chain uses TRBV27 with TRBJ2-7; maybe TRBD2 (5 bases). Trimming took 0 bases from V and 6 from J, leaving 12 bases between them. The germline V gene encodes CDR1 MNHEY and CDR2 SMNVEV (reference sequence). The CDR3 totals 14 residues. The CDR3 sequence is CASSLSGPRGEQYF. The DNA for the CDR3 is TGTGCCAGCAGTTTATCAGGTCCCCGGGGCGAGCAGTACTTC.

A note on this clone: An end of the junction differs from the germline gene, which may be a read error. This rearrangement joins TRBV7-9 to TRBJ1-6; D gene ambiguous. Per the germline V gene, CDR1 is SEHNR and CDR2 is FQNEAQ (reference sequence). The CDR3 runs to 12 residues. The CDR3 reads CASSLASSPLHF. The CDR3 DNA is TGTGCCAGCAGTTTAGCCAGTTCACCCCTCCACTTT.

Turning to this clone: The same CDR3 can be traced to other DNA sequences in this sample. The chain links TRBV9 to TRBJ1-3; D gene uncertain. Germline loops: CDR1 SGDLS, CDR2 YYNGEE. Deletions cut 0 bases from V and 0 bases from J, with 7 bases between. The CDR3 runs to 15 residues. This chain's CDR3 is CASSVAGSSGNTIYF. CDR3 DNA: TGTGCCAGCAGCGTAGCTGGCAGCTCTGGAAACACCATATATTTT. The full variable domain, completed using reference TRBV9 and TRBJ1-3, is DSGVTQTPKHLITATGQRVTLRCSPRSGDLSVYWYQQSLDQGLQFLIQYYNGEERAKGNILERFSAQQFPDLHSELNLSSLELGDSALYFCASSVAGSSGNTIYFGEGSWLTVV.

This chain joins TRBV2 and TRBJ2-6; perhaps TRBD1 as D (6 bases). The CDR3 totals 19 residues. V was pared by 0 bases and J by 0 bases, with 15 bases between. Germline CDR1 and CDR2: SNHLY and FYNNEI. CDR3 nucleotide sequence: TGTGCCAGCAGTGAAGCGGTTGCAGGGGCGTTCTCTGGGGCCAACGTCCTGACTTTC. Its translation: CASSEAVAGAFSGANVLTF.